Listed below are T cell receptor beta chains from one sample, sequenced in a study of cytomegalovirus exposure and HLA in healthy donors. The method was immunoSEQ multiplex PCR; TCRdb's version includes in-frame clones alone and lacks a portion of them. Among about 140,000 clones listed, around 75% were seen once. The sample taken for sequencing was PBMCs. The receptors were gathered from a woman aged 25-40 years in good health and CMV-seronegative. The CDR3 runs from the conserved cysteine through the conserved F or W. The order of the fields is D gene, J gene, clone size, V gene, CDR3 DNA, CDR3 protein. D genes are given only for firm matches. For some rows the clone size is stated as once, few or many, or as a class when expanded; others skip it.

d_call: .; j_call: TRBJ2-1; clone_size: .; v_call: TRBV5-4; cdr3_nt: TGTGCCAGCAGCCCGCAAGGGAGCTCCTACAATGAGCAGTTCTTC; cdr3_aa: CASSPQGSSYNEQFF
d_call: .; j_call: TRBJ1-5; clone_size: .; v_call: TRBV7-2; cdr3_nt: TGTGCCAGCAGCTTAGATTATATGAGCAATCAGCCCCAGCATTTT; cdr3_aa: CASSLDYMSNQPQHF
d_call: .; j_call: TRBJ1-6; clone_size: .; v_call: TRBV6-5; cdr3_nt: TGTGCCAGCAGTTTCCGCCTTCGGAATTCACCCCTCCACTTT; cdr3_aa: CASSFRLRNSPLHF
d_call: TRBD2; j_call: TRBJ2-1; clone_size: .; v_call: TRBV7-3; cdr3_nt: TGTGCCAGCAGCTTAACGGGCCGGGATCTAGCGGGGGGAAACAATGAGCAGTTCTTC; cdr3_aa: CASSLTGRDLAGGNNEQFF
d_call: .; j_call: TRBJ1-5; clone_size: .; v_call: TRBV1; cdr3_nt: TGCACCAGCAGCCACCCACCGGGACAGGGATGTCAGCCCCAGCATTTT; cdr3_aa: CTSSHPPGQGCQPQHF
d_call: .; j_call: TRBJ1-4; clone_size: .; v_call: TRBV28; cdr3_nt: TGTGCCAGCAGTTTAATGGATCAGGGAGGTGAAAAACTGTTTTTT; cdr3_aa: CASSLMDQGGEKLFF
d_call: .; j_call: TRBJ2-3; clone_size: .; v_call: TRBV10-2; cdr3_nt: TGCGCCAGCCGCCAACCCGAGGGGGGCACAGATACGCAGTATTTT; cdr3_aa: CASRQPEGGTDTQYF
d_call: .; j_call: TRBJ1-2; clone_size: .; v_call: TRBV7-8; cdr3_nt: TGTGCCAGCAGCTTACAGGGTGGTGGCTATGGCTACACCTTC; cdr3_aa: CASSLQGGGYGYTF
d_call: .; j_call: TRBJ2-5; clone_size: .; v_call: TRBV10-3; cdr3_nt: TGTGCCATCAGAGACGTACGGGGGACCCAAGAGACCCAGTACTTC; cdr3_aa: CAIRDVRGTQETQYF
d_call: TRBD1; j_call: TRBJ2-1; clone_size: .; v_call: TRBV7-6; cdr3_nt: TGTGCCAGCAGCATCGCCGGGACAGGCACCTACAATGAGCAGTTCTTC; cdr3_aa: CASSIAGTGTYNEQFF
d_call: .; j_call: TRBJ2-2; clone_size: .; v_call: TRBV18; cdr3_nt: TGTGCCAGCTCACCAGAGATGGTGAACACCGGGGAGCTGTTTTTT; cdr3_aa: CASSPEMVNTGELFF
d_call: .; j_call: TRBJ2-3; clone_size: .; v_call: TRBV6-4; cdr3_nt: TGTGCCAGCAGTGAGTCCGGGGTAGTGGGAGATACGCAGTATTTT; cdr3_aa: CASSESGVVGDTQYF
d_call: .; j_call: TRBJ1-3; clone_size: once; v_call: TRBV6-5; cdr3_nt: TGTGCCAGCAGTTACTCAGGAGGGGCGGTGTACACCATATATTTT; cdr3_aa: CASSYSGGAVYTIYF
d_call: TRBD2; j_call: TRBJ2-2; clone_size: .; v_call: TRBV5-1; cdr3_nt: TGCGCCAGCAGCTTGGGCCTAGCGGGAGGTTCCACCGGGGAGCTGTTTTTT; cdr3_aa: CASSLGLAGGSTGELFF
d_call: TRBD1; j_call: TRBJ1-1; clone_size: .; v_call: TRBV6-6; cdr3_nt: TGTGCCAGCAGTTTAACAGGGGGAACTGAAGCTTTCTTT; cdr3_aa: CASSLTGGTEAFF
d_call: TRBD2; j_call: TRBJ2-5; clone_size: .; v_call: TRBV5-4; cdr3_nt: TGTGCCAGCAGCCGTAGCGGGGACCTCCAAGAGACCCAGTACTTC; cdr3_aa: CASSRSGDLQETQYF
d_call: TRBD1; j_call: TRBJ1-2; clone_size: .; v_call: TRBV5-4; cdr3_nt: TGTGCCAGCAGCTCGGGACAGGGGAACTATGGCTACACCTTC; cdr3_aa: CASSSGQGNYGYTF
d_call: .; j_call: TRBJ1-1; clone_size: .; v_call: TRBV7-2; cdr3_nt: TGTGCCAGCAGCTTTACAGGGAACACTGAAGCTTTCTTT; cdr3_aa: CASSFTGNTEAFF
d_call: .; j_call: TRBJ2-1; clone_size: .; v_call: TRBV28; cdr3_nt: TGTGCCAGCAGTTCCGGGTCTGCCCACAATGAGCAGTTCTTC; cdr3_aa: CASSSGSAHNEQFF
d_call: .; j_call: TRBJ1-2; clone_size: .; v_call: TRBV2; cdr3_nt: TGTGCCAGCAAGGCACAGGGAGAGTCCTATGGCTACACCTTC; cdr3_aa: CASKAQGESYGYTF
d_call: TRBD2; j_call: TRBJ2-3; clone_size: .; v_call: TRBV2; cdr3_nt: TGTGCCAGCAGTGGTGGGCGGGGGGCCTCCGATACGCAGTATTTT; cdr3_aa: CASSGGRGASDTQYF
d_call: TRBD2; j_call: TRBJ2-1; clone_size: .; v_call: TRBV7-2; cdr3_nt: TGTGCCAGCAGCCCGGGACTAGCGGGGGGGAAGGATGAGCAGTTCTTC; cdr3_aa: CASSPGLAGGKDEQFF
d_call: .; j_call: TRBJ1-6; clone_size: .; v_call: TRBV7-9; cdr3_nt: TGTGCCAGCAGCTTAGAGGGGTTTACTTCACCCCTCCACTTT; cdr3_aa: CASSLEGFTSPLHF
d_call: .; j_call: TRBJ2-1; clone_size: few; v_call: TRBV6-4; cdr3_nt: TGTGCCAGCAGTGACGGGAACAGGGTCTCGGGCGAGCAGTTCTTC; cdr3_aa: CASSDGNRVSGEQFF
d_call: TRBD2; j_call: TRBJ2-3; clone_size: .; v_call: TRBV2; cdr3_nt: TGTGCCAGCAGGCGGGCGGGAGAGGCAGATACGCAGTATTTT; cdr3_aa: CASRRAGEADTQYF
d_call: TRBD2; j_call: TRBJ2-3; clone_size: .; v_call: TRBV4-2; cdr3_nt: TGTGCCAGCAGCCAATTAGCGGGGGGCACCCAGAATACGCAGTATTTT; cdr3_aa: CASSQLAGGTQNTQYF
d_call: TRBD2; j_call: TRBJ2-5; clone_size: few; v_call: TRBV29-1; cdr3_nt: TGCAGCGTTGATGGGGTGGAAACTTGGCGGGAGGGGGAAGAGACCCAGTACTTC; cdr3_aa: CSVDGVETWREGEETQYF
d_call: .; j_call: TRBJ1-1; clone_size: .; v_call: TRBV7-2; cdr3_nt: TGTGCCAGCAGCGCTCTGAGCATCTCGAACACTGAAGCTTTCTTT; cdr3_aa: CASSALSISNTEAFF
d_call: .; j_call: TRBJ2-3; clone_size: few; v_call: TRBV5-8; cdr3_nt: TGTGCCAGCAGCTCCCCTAGACAGACAGATACGCAGTATTTT; cdr3_aa: CASSSPRQTDTQYF
d_call: TRBD1; j_call: TRBJ2-5; clone_size: .; v_call: TRBV5-1; cdr3_nt: TGCGCCAGCAGCGGACAGGGAGCACAAGAGACCCAGTACTTC; cdr3_aa: CASSGQGAQETQYF
d_call: TRBD2; j_call: TRBJ2-1; clone_size: .; v_call: TRBV5-1; cdr3_nt: TGCGCCAGCAGCCCCCGGACTAGCGGGAACTCCTACAATGAGCAGTTCTTC; cdr3_aa: CASSPRTSGNSYNEQFF
d_call: .; j_call: TRBJ1-1; clone_size: .; v_call: TRBV19; cdr3_nt: TGTGCCAGTAGTATATCGGTTCTCGCTTTCTTT; cdr3_aa: CASSISVLAFF
d_call: TRBD2; j_call: TRBJ2-3; clone_size: .; v_call: TRBV10-1; cdr3_nt: TGCGCCAGCAGCGGTGGTTCGGTAGCGGGACTCACAGATACGCAGTATTTT; cdr3_aa: CASSGGSVAGLTDTQYF
d_call: TRBD1; j_call: TRBJ2-3; clone_size: .; v_call: TRBV15; cdr3_nt: TGTGCCACCAGCAGAGTAACCCTCTTACAGGGGCCGAACACAGATACGCAGTATTTT; cdr3_aa: CATSRVTLLQGPNTDTQYF
d_call: .; j_call: TRBJ2-3; clone_size: .; v_call: TRBV6-1; cdr3_nt: TGTGCCAGCAGTCCGGGACTGCGAACAGATACGCAGTATTTT; cdr3_aa: CASSPGLRTDTQYF
d_call: .; j_call: TRBJ1-1; clone_size: once; v_call: TRBV2; cdr3_nt: TGTGCCAGCAGTGAACAGGGAATGAACACTGAAGCTTTCTTT; cdr3_aa: CASSEQGMNTEAFF
d_call: .; j_call: TRBJ1-1; clone_size: .; v_call: TRBV4-1; cdr3_nt: TGCGCCAGCAGCCAAGACGGGGGAGCAATTGAAGCTTTCTTT; cdr3_aa: CASSQDGGAIEAFF
d_call: .; j_call: TRBJ1-6; clone_size: .; v_call: TRBV5-1; cdr3_nt: TGCGCCAGCAGCTTGGCCTCTGTAGGGGTGGGTAATTCACCCCTCCACTTT; cdr3_aa: CASSLASVGVGNSPLHF
d_call: TRBD2; j_call: TRBJ2-1; clone_size: few; v_call: TRBV5-1; cdr3_nt: TGCGCCAGCAGCTTGACCCTAGCGGGCTCCTACAATGAGCAGTTCTTC; cdr3_aa: CASSLTLAGSYNEQFF
d_call: .; j_call: TRBJ2-3; clone_size: once; v_call: TRBV7-2; cdr3_nt: TGTGCCAGCAGCTTAAGGAGTCGCGGGTCAGATACGCAGTATTTT; cdr3_aa: CASSLRSRGSDTQYF
d_call: TRBD1; j_call: TRBJ1-1; clone_size: .; v_call: TRBV2; cdr3_nt: TGTGCCAGCGGGGGGACAGGGAGGGCTGAAGCTTTCTTT; cdr3_aa: CASGGTGRAEAFF
d_call: TRBD2; j_call: TRBJ2-5; clone_size: .; v_call: TRBV9; cdr3_nt: TGTGCCAGCAGCGTAGGGGCGGGGGGGTACCAAGAGACCCAGTACTTC; cdr3_aa: CASSVGAGGYQETQYF
d_call: TRBD2; j_call: TRBJ2-7; clone_size: .; v_call: TRBV6-5; cdr3_nt: TGTGCCAGCAGACGACTAGCGGGAGACGAGCAGTACTTC; cdr3_aa: CASRRLAGDEQYF
d_call: TRBD1; j_call: TRBJ2-3; clone_size: .; v_call: TRBV25-1; cdr3_nt: TGTGCCAGCAGTGACATTGGACAGGGGGCTTCAGATACGCAGTATTTT; cdr3_aa: CASSDIGQGASDTQYF
d_call: TRBD2; j_call: TRBJ2-1; clone_size: .; v_call: TRBV11-2; cdr3_nt: TGTGCCAGCAGCGCTCAAGCGGGAGTTCGTAATAATGAGCAGTTCTTC; cdr3_aa: CASSAQAGVRNNEQFF
d_call: TRBD1; j_call: TRBJ2-7; clone_size: few; v_call: TRBV9; cdr3_nt: TGTGCCAGCAGCGTAGCCCCCGGGACAGGGTTCTACGAGCAGTACTTC; cdr3_aa: CASSVAPGTGFYEQYF
d_call: .; j_call: TRBJ1-2; clone_size: once; v_call: TRBV6-5; cdr3_nt: TGTGCCAGCAGGGGCACAGGGAGAAACTACACCTTC; cdr3_aa: CASRGTGRNYTF
d_call: TRBD1; j_call: TRBJ2-3; clone_size: .; v_call: TRBV19; cdr3_nt: TGTGCCAGTTCCACTTTGACAGGGGGCTTGTATACGCAGTATTTT; cdr3_aa: CASSTLTGGLYTQYF
d_call: TRBD2; j_call: TRBJ2-5; clone_size: .; v_call: TRBV6-1; cdr3_nt: TGTGCCAGCAGTGAAACCCCTCTGGGACTAGCGGGAGGTGCGGGGGAGACCCAGTACTTC; cdr3_aa: CASSETPLGLAGGAGETQYF
d_call: TRBD1; j_call: TRBJ1-1; clone_size: once; v_call: TRBV28; cdr3_nt: TGTGCCAGCAGTTTACTGACAGGGGGTAGGAACACTGAAGCTTTCTTT; cdr3_aa: CASSLLTGGRNTEAFF
d_call: TRBD1; j_call: TRBJ1-6; clone_size: .; v_call: TRBV5-1; cdr3_nt: TGCGCCAGCAGCCCACAGGGGAACAATTCACCCCTCCACTTT; cdr3_aa: CASSPQGNNSPLHF
d_call: .; j_call: TRBJ2-6; clone_size: .; v_call: TRBV6-1; cdr3_nt: TGTGCCAGCAGTGACGGGTCTGGGGCCAACGTCCTGACTTTC; cdr3_aa: CASSDGSGANVLTF
d_call: TRBD2; j_call: TRBJ2-5; clone_size: .; v_call: TRBV7-8; cdr3_nt: TGTGCCAGCAGCTTAGAGCCAGCGGGAGTACAAGAGACCCAGTACTTC; cdr3_aa: CASSLEPAGVQETQYF
d_call: .; j_call: TRBJ1-4; clone_size: .; v_call: TRBV7-5; cdr3_nt: TGTGCCAGAAACCGGGAGAGGAAAGAAAAACTGTTTTTT; cdr3_aa: CARNRERKEKLFF
d_call: .; j_call: TRBJ1-4; clone_size: .; v_call: TRBV10-2; cdr3_nt: TGCGCCAGCAGGGACTCTCCAACTAATGAAAAACTGTTTTTT; cdr3_aa: CASRDSPTNEKLFF
d_call: .; j_call: TRBJ1-6; clone_size: once; v_call: TRBV6-5; cdr3_nt: TGTGCCAGCAGTTACTTTGCAGGGGAAGATTCACCCCTCCACTTT; cdr3_aa: CASSYFAGEDSPLHF
d_call: .; j_call: TRBJ2-5; clone_size: .; v_call: TRBV5-6; cdr3_nt: TGTGCCAGCAGTCAGTGGGAGACCCAGTACTTC; cdr3_aa: CASSQWETQYF
d_call: .; j_call: TRBJ2-7; clone_size: once; v_call: TRBV10-2; cdr3_nt: TGCGCCAGCAGTGAAGGCAGCGCCTACGAGCAGTACTTC; cdr3_aa: CASSEGSAYEQYF
d_call: .; j_call: TRBJ2-1; clone_size: .; v_call: TRBV7-9; cdr3_nt: TGTGCCAGCAGCCCGTCCAGGGGACCCAGCTCCTACAATGAGCAGTTCTTC; cdr3_aa: CASSPSRGPSSYNEQFF
d_call: TRBD1; j_call: TRBJ1-5; clone_size: few; v_call: TRBV2; cdr3_nt: TGTGCCAGCAGTGGGGACAGGGGTTATCAGCCCCAGCATTTT; cdr3_aa: CASSGDRGYQPQHF